These 19 T cell receptor beta chains came from one sample sequenced in a study of preoperative IRX-2 immunotherapy in early breast cancer. The treatment is: preoperative locoregional IRX-2 cytokine immunotherapy. Sequencing used immunoSEQ multiplex PCR; TCRdb keeps in-frame clones, though not all of them. Of some 7,200 clones in the sample, 75% to 85% were seen once. The sample here was tumor tissue, taken after IRX-2 immunotherapy. The origin of the receptors is a human donor with breast cancer.

The rearrangement joins TRBV19 to TRBJ2-5, with TRBD1 identical over 8 bases. With 5 bases clipped from V and 8 bases from J, the junction kept 7 bases outside the gene matches. The germline V gene encodes CDR1 LNHDA and CDR2 SQIVND (reference sequence). CDR3 size: 13 residues. The DNA of the CDR3 is TGTGCCAGTAGTTTGGACCAGGGGGCAACCCAGTACTTC. Translating gives CASSLDQGATQYF.

V and J are TRBV6-4 and TRBJ1-1, with D tentatively TRBD1 (5 bases). The CDR3 contains 13 residues. The V and J ends lost 6 bases and 4 bases respectively, with 12 bases between them. Looked up from germline, CDR1 is MRHNA and CDR2 is SNTAGT. CDR3 nucleotide sequence: TGTGCCAGCAGCGCCGCCAGGGCCACTGAAGCTTTCTTT. Encoded protein: CASSAARATEAFF.

The gene calls are TRBV11-3 and TRBJ2-7, with D perhaps given as TRBD1 or TRBD2 (6 bases each). V gave up 2 bases and J gave up 0 bases, with 11 bases separating them. This CDR3 region has 15 residues. Germline V gene sequence: CDR1 SGHNT, CDR2 YENEEA. The CDR3 DNA reads TGTGCCAGCAGCTTATTACAGGGAGGCTCCTACGAGCAGTACTTC. Its translation: CASSLLQGGSYEQYF.

The rearrangement uses TRBV9 and TRBJ2-3; 13 bases agree with TRBD2. After removal of 5 bases from V and 6 bases from J, the junction contained 6 bases not matched to a gene. Germline lookup yields CDR1 SGDLS and CDR2 YYNGEE. The CDR3 is 15 residues long. DNA of the CDR3: TGTGCCAGCAGGGGACTAGCGGGGAGAGGCGATACGCAGTATTTT. Amino acid sequence: CASRGLAGRGDTQYF.

The chain employs TRBV6-8 and TRBJ1-1, with TRBD1 identical over 7 bases. The CDR3 length is 16 residues. Unmatched junction bases numbered 11, after V lost 6 bases and J lost 1 base. Germline V gives CDR1 MNHGY, CDR2 SAAAGT. The CDR3 nucleotides read TGTGCCAGCAGCACTCCAACAGGGGCGAAGAACACTGAAGCTTTCTTT. Its translation: CASSTPTGAKNTEAFF.

The CDR3 protein is CASSRSGSETQYF. CDR3 bases: TGTGCCAGTAGTCGCAGCGGATCAGAGACCCAGTACTTC. The chain recombines TRBV19 with TRBJ2-5, with D maybe TRBD2 (5 bases). V shed 5 bases and J shed 4 bases, with 11 bases lying between them. Germline V gene lookup returns CDR1 LNHDA and CDR2 SQIVND (reference sequence). The CDR3 has 13 residues.

The V and J genes are TRBV5-1 and TRBJ1-1; maybe TRBD1 (6 bases). V was shortened by 4 bases and J by 1 base, with 11 bases between the two germline ends. Germline lookup yields CDR1 SGHRS and CDR2 YFSETQ. This CDR3 spans 14 amino acids. The DNA of the CDR3 is TGCGCCAGCAGCCAATTGACAGGGAACACTGAAGCTTTCTTT. This encodes CASSQLTGNTEAFF.

This chain joins TRBV6-8 and TRBJ1-2; perhaps TRBD1 as D (5 bases). From germline, CDR1 is MNHGY and CDR2 SAAAGT. Trimming took 5 bases from V and 5 from J, leaving 9 bases between them. This CDR3 has 12 amino acids. This chain's CDR3 is CASSAQAYGYTF. The CDR3 DNA reads as TGTGCCAGCAGTGCACAGGCTTATGGCTACACCTTC.

By proportion, this clone is medium-sized. In DNA, the CDR3 is TGTGCCAGCAGCAAAACAGGGGTAGGTGACACTGAAGCTTTCTTT. This translates into CASSKTGVGDTEAFF. The chain recombines TRBV11-3 with TRBJ1-1, with 7 bases lining up with TRBD1. This CDR3 is built from 15 residues. Germline V CDR1 and CDR2: SGHNT, YENEEA. V lost 5 bases to trimming and J lost 3 bases; unmatched junction nucleotides: 9.

V is TRBV5-1 and J is TRBJ1-6; maybe TRBD1 (6 bases). There are 16 residues in the CDR3. Germline V gene lookup returns CDR1 SGHRS and CDR2 YFSETQ. V was pared by 2 bases and J by 6 bases, with 15 bases between. CDR3 sequence (DNA): TGCGCCAGCAGCTTTACCGGGACACCTCTTAATTCACCCCTCCACTTT. This codes for CASSFTGTPLNSPLHF.

The V gene is TRBV30, the J gene TRBJ1-5; no definite D call. CDR3 size: 16 residues. CDR1 and CDR2 (germline): GTSNPN, SVGIG (reference sequence). V lost 0 bases to trimming and J lost 7 bases, with 19 bases between them. The CDR3 coding sequence is TGTGCCTGGAGTGTACACCGCAGCGCAACGGCCCAGCCCCAGCATTTT. Protein sequence: CAWSVHRSATAQPQHF.

This chain connects TRBV19 to TRBJ2-7; TRBD1 matches 7 bases. The CDR3 spans 15 residues. Per the germline V gene, CDR1 is LNHDA and CDR2 is SQIVND (reference sequence). The J segment lost 1 base and the V segment lost 6 bases, leaving 9 bases of the junction unmatched. Here the CDR3 DNA reads TGTGCCAGTAGCCAAGACAGGGAGCGATCCTACGAGCAGTACTTC. Protein: CASSQDRERSYEQYF.

V usage is TRBV7-4 and J usage is TRBJ2-7, with TRBD2 matching 12 bases. The CDR3 has 14 amino acids. Trimming at V came to 4 bases and at J to 3 bases, leaving 1 base not matched to a gene. Germline CDR1 and CDR2: SGHVT and SQSDAQ. CDR3 nucleotide sequence: TGTGCCAGCAGCTCGACTAGCGGGGGCTACGAGCAGTACTTC. This codes for CASSSTSGGYEQYF.

By share of the sample, this clone is medium-sized. The V call is TRBV19, the J call TRBJ2-1, with TRBD1 matching 12 bases. This CDR3 is 14 amino acids long. The junction had 3 bases not matched to a gene; V was cut back by 5 bases and J by 7 bases. Germline values: CDR1 LNHDA, CDR2 SQIVND (reference sequence). The CDR3 reads CASSPGQGANEQFF. CDR3 DNA sequence: TGTGCCAGTAGTCCGGGACAGGGGGCAAATGAGCAGTTCTTC.

Concerning this clone: At one end the junction does not follow the germline gene, possibly because of a read error. J is TRBJ2-3 and V is TRBV6-8, with TRBD2 matching over 7 bases. CDR3 length equals 14 residues. Per the germline V gene, CDR1 is MNHGY and CDR2 is SAAAGT. CDR3 residues: CAISAGGGWDTQYF. As DNA, the CDR3 is TGTGCCATCAGTGCGGGCGGGGGATGGGATACGCAGTATTTT.

The chain recombines TRBV11-3 with TRBJ1-3, with D tentatively TRBD1 (5 bases). V lost 5 bases and J 4 bases, leaving 21 bases between the germline ends. This CDR3 is built from 17 residues. CDR1 is SGHNT and CDR2 is YENEEA in the germline V gene. The CDR3 bases are TGTGCCAGCAGCCTAAATCCCACGACAGTCCGAGGAAACACCATATATTTT. Translation gives CASSLNPTTVRGNTIYF.

Judged by abundance, this clone is medium-sized. The chain joins TRBV28 to TRBJ2-7; D uncertain. CDR1 is MDHEN, CDR2 SYDVKM, per germline. V was pared by 6 bases and J by 8 bases, with 14 bases between. CDR3 length: 12 amino acids. The CDR3 is CASSPPRAKQYF. The CDR3 nucleotides read TGTGCCAGCAGCCCCCCCCGAGCCAAGCAGTACTTC.

This clone appeared a few times. The chain employs TRBV11-3 and TRBJ1-4; 7 bases match TRBD1. Germline CDR1 is SGHNT and CDR2 is YENEEA. The length of the CDR3 is 15 residues. After removal of 2 bases from V and 5 bases from J, the junction contained 5 bases not matched to a gene. The CDR3 DNA is TGTGCCAGCAGCTTATCAGGAGGGGGCAATGAAAAACTGTTTTTT. This translates into CASSLSGGGNEKLFF.

CDR3: CASSLGRSIATDTQYF. The DNA for the CDR3 is TGTGCCAGCAGCTTAGGACGGTCTATCGCTACAGATACGCAGTATTTT. The V and J genes are TRBV11-3 and TRBJ2-3; D unresolved. The V end lost 1 base, the J end lost 3 bases, and 14 bases lay between the germline ends. Germline V gives CDR1 SGHNT, CDR2 YENEEA. CDR3 size: 16 residues.